Reported below is one TCR beta chain. This clone has just one count. The target of this receptor is not known. No base qualities exist here, and no much larger clone lies one base off it. Library preparation was by the immunoSEQ multiplex PCR assay. The multiplex PCR relied on a mix of 60 forward primers for TCR Vbeta segments and 13 reverse primers for TCR Jbeta segments. A multiplex PCR assay on genomic DNA amplified the CDR3 region of rearranged TCR beta genes. Amplified TCR beta libraries were sequenced as 87-base-pair reads on the Illumina HiSeq System. The original pipeline was this. A later analysis counted approximately 84 million unique TCR beta chains across the 650 to 800 repertoires, and roughly 10 million of these chains were shared by at least two donors. A nearest-neighbor algorithm error-corrected the raw reads and collapsed the reads into unique sequences, merging closely related sequences to remove PCR and sequencing errors. V, D and J gene segments were assigned by aligning CDR3 sequences to IMGT reference sequences. For a sequence to be retained, at least a six-nucleotide match to both a V gene segment and a J gene segment was required. A rearrangement counted as productive if the CDR3 had no stop codons and remained in frame with V and J, and every other rearrangement counted as non-productive. CDR3 was defined by IMGT convention, running from the second conserved V-encoded cysteine to the conserved J-encoded phenylalanine. Sequences without an unambiguous match to a single V gene segment were excluded from the earlier analysis of 450 to 650 of the donors. In an earlier analysis of 587 of the donors, a V segment was called functional when productive rearrangements were above 56.7%, and segregating when the standard deviation between donors exceeded 5%. A statistical classification framework was built for diagnosing cytomegalovirus status from the catalog of TCR beta chain sequences. A later analysis assigned V and J genes by comparing TCR nucleotide sequences with IMGT/GENE-DB human TR gene sequences. Using the TCRdist pipeline, a later analysis assigned CDR3 sequences along with most-parsimonious VDJ recombination scenarios. In a later analysis, each TCR beta chain was defined by its CDR3 amino acid sequence together with its V-gene family, and reads without a unique V-gene family were excluded. In a later analysis, nearly 600 highly shared, low-generation-probability nucleotide sequences were removed to address suspected cross-contamination and a sequencing artifact. A later analysis calculated a clonal expansion index for each public chain from normalized within-repertoire ranks of inferred template counts. Generation probabilities in a later analysis came from a VDJ recombination model fitted to out-of-frame rearrangements, and those results were checked against IGoR. A later analysis scored TCR-TCR, TCR-HLA and TCR-CMV co-occurrence with hypergeometric tests, applying a repertoire-size bias correction to TCR pairs. In a later analysis, false discovery rates were estimated by permuting HLA or CMV assignments 20 times. In a later analysis, co-occurring TCRs were grouped using DBSCAN, and TCRdist sequence similarity was added for clustering within HLA-allele-positive subsets. Repertoires with fewer than 30,000 or more than 120,000 public chains were left out of co-occurrence clustering, as were about 5 repertoires with anomalous nucleotide sharing. Imported from immuneACCESS, the table was reduced by TCRdb to in-frame sequences with V and J called. These copies leave out some clones; in studies compared against another copy, an unresolved V gene accounts for under half, and the cause of the remainder is not known. The V and J calls and clone size come from that table; D and trimming were worked out from the DNA. Here the sample has roughly 100,000 clones; just under 80% occur a single time. The ten biggest clones cover 3% to 3.5% of the sample.

The cohort consisted of hundreds of healthy bone marrow donors. All cohort members were sampled while nominally healthy, although unrecorded immune exposures were likely present. The donor tested CMV seronegative, placing the donor among the approximately 400 seronegative members of the cohort. A peripheral blood sample was provided by each donor, and peripheral blood mononuclear cells were used for TCR beta sequencing. The Qiagen DNeasy Blood Extraction Kit was used to extract genomic DNA from the blood cell samples. This sample was included in a study of cytomegalovirus exposure and HLA in healthy donors (dated by TCRdb to 2016 to 2017). For context, the study as a whole: An earlier analysis of some 620 of the donors reported 276 Gb of sequence data and 100 million to 120 million unique TCR beta sequences obtained from some 200 million T cells. An early release covering over 500 HLA-typed donors comprised 300 to 350 gigabases of sequencing data and around 86 million unique TCR sequences. Of the roughly 400 genotyped donors, 65% to 90% fell in the genetic ancestry cluster associated with self-reported Caucasian donors. The study was designed to test whether signatures of past pathogen exposure could be identified by cataloging public T cell receptors. The study used immunosequencing to profile the T cell repertoires of 600 to 850 subjects and linked those repertoires to cytomegalovirus serostatus. Besides the first cohort of 500 to 700 subjects, a separate validation cohort made up of roughly 130 different subjects was used. To predict cytomegalovirus infection status, the study brought together high-throughput TCR immunosequencing, statistical association of individual TCRs with disease status, and machine learning. To study patterns of TCR occurrence, a later analysis re-analyzed previously published TCR beta repertoires from 666 donors and added high-resolution HLA genotyping. Rather than drawing on any new phenotypic data, the later analysis identified candidate immune exposures from TCR beta sequences and the way those sequences occurred across donors. An earlier analysis of approximately 500 of the donors applied high-throughput TCR beta sequencing to assess whether each TCR beta V gene segment acted as functional or pseudogenic. Donor age, sex, ethnicity and CMV serostatus were compiled together with the repertoire data. A later genetic analysis took genome-wide SNP genotypes for about 55% of the roughly 700 donors and used that subset as a discovery cohort. All discovery cohort repertoires had been generated on a single sequencing platform. Both class I and class II loci were covered by HLA typing, at four-digit resolution. Typing coverage differed by locus: A, B, C, DRB1 and DQB1 were typed in roughly 620-640 donors, DQA1 in around 500, DPA1 in 606, and DPB1 in 472. Roughly 5 DR-DQ haplotypes were treated as single units for association and clustering because of strong linkage in the cohort. Across some 400 genotyped donors of the cohort, an average of about 250,000 unique TCR beta nucleotide sequences per donor were sequenced, and 15% to 20% of those sequences were non-productive. Beyond this particular receptor, the publication reports: The presence/absence analyses assumed that sequencing depth was roughly uniform across donors, and that assumption may not be true. Only TCR beta chains were sequenced in this cohort, and the absence of alpha or paired-chain data limited detectable features. According to a later analysis, parvovirus B19, influenza, CMV and Epstein-Barr virus appeared linked to several top co-occurrence clusters. Most TCR sequences were observed very rarely across donors, whereas some public TCRs were present in many individuals. A total of roughly 160 TCR beta chains were listed by the study as associated with cytomegalovirus. Compared with equally common non-associated chains, HLA-associated TCR beta chains in a later analysis were more clonally expanded and had lower generation probabilities. A later analysis found that TCR association rates varied across HLA loci, with DRB1 alleles showing the most associated TCRs and HLA-C alleles the fewest. For the cohort, immune exposure information was limited to CMV serostatus. Because HLA typing was unavailable for some donors at each locus, only the typed subset was used in association tests. In a later analysis, most CMV-associated TCR beta chains were found to appear HLA-restricted, with HLA associations seemingly driven largely by CMV exposure. At a false discovery rate of 0.05, a later analysis linked 15,000 to 20,000 TCR beta sequences to specific HLA alleles. In both the original and validation cohorts, the classifier was reported to diagnose cytomegalovirus status with high specificity and sensitivity. In an earlier analysis of about 600 of the donors, most TCR beta V segments appeared in productive rearrangements about 90% or about 30% of the time, broadly matching IMGT annotations. It was suggested by the authors that the approach could potentially be generalized to other disease states and immunological phenotypes. According to a later genetic analysis, donors in an Asian-associated ancestry cluster had fewer N-insertions in productive TCRs than the roughly 700-donor mean. In a later genetic analysis, a missense DCLRE1C variant was associated with V-gene and J-gene trimming of TCR beta chains, and the association was replicated in an independent cohort. Because counts were too low, around 18 rarely observed V segments, including chromosome 9 orphons, were left out of the earlier analysis of approximately 580 of the donors. In vitro tests confirmed that a few of the cytomegalovirus-associated TCR beta chains recognize cytomegalovirus antigens. When HLA alleles, especially DR and DQ, strongly co-occurred, attributing TCR associations to individual alleles was difficult. The sequencing pipeline was judged likely to have produced a cluster of highly shared sequence variants as a technical artifact. Linkage disequilibrium might explain the correlated functional status among segregating V segments, but an unknown experimental factor could not be ruled out. A further reported finding was that TCR beta sequences accurately predicted the HLA-A and HLA-B alleles for most subjects in the first cohort.

The TCR comes from a woman aged 40-49 years in good health and CMV-seronegative. The sample consisted of PBMCs.

The nucleotide sequence reads as follows: TGTGCCAGCAGGTGCAACAGGGACCATGGCTATGGCTACACCTTC. Translated, it reads CASRCNRDHGYGYTF. This chain is built from TRBV6-7 and TRBJ1-2, with TRBD1 perhaps the D gene, on 6 matching bases. TRBV6-7 is marked as an open reading frame, function uncertain. The CDR3, from cysteine to phenylalanine, totals 15 residues. The CDR3 DNA has 45 bases and is translated from base 1. The V end loses 6 bases and the J end loses 4 bases, and a stretch of 18 bases separates them.